One sample yielded the 19 T cell receptor beta chains listed below, sequenced in a study of cytomegalovirus exposure and HLA in healthy donors. PCR used 60 Vbeta primers and 13 Jbeta primers. Sequencing was performed with immunoSEQ multiplex PCR; in TCRdb, only in-frame clones are kept and a portion is missing. The data show tens of thousands of clones, with roughly 78% seen just once and around 10% held by the top ten. The sequencing input was PBMCs. These receptors were taken from a middle-aged woman in good health and CMV-seropositive.

In this sample, this clone turned up a few times. The chain carries TRBV5-6 and TRBJ1-5; possible D gene TRBD1, 5 bases. Deletions cut 4 bases from V and 4 bases from J, with 9 bases between. The CDR3 has 13 residues. Germline V CDR1 and CDR2: SGHDT, YYEEEE. The CDR3: CASSKDRNQPQHF. The CDR3 DNA reads as TGTGCCAGCAGCAAAGACAGAAATCAGCCCCAGCATTTT.

The chain joins TRBV7-9 to TRBJ2-5, with TRBD1 identical over 9 bases. The CDR3 loop spans 15 amino acids. Trimming took 5 bases from V and 2 from J; bases not matched to a gene: 6. Per the germline V gene, CDR1 is SEHNR and CDR2 is FQNEAQ (reference sequence). CDR3 in DNA: TGTGCCAGCAGCCAAACCGGGACAGGGCAAGAGACCCAGTACTTC. It is translated as CASSQTGTGQETQYF.

The chain recombines TRBV9 with TRBJ2-2, with a possible D match to TRBD2 (6 bases). Trimming removed 3 bases at V and 6 bases at J, with 9 bases between. The germline V gene has CDR1 SGDLS and CDR2 YYNGEE. This CDR3 region has 13 residues. The CDR3 DNA reads TGTGCCAGCAGCGGCGGGACTGCCGGGGAGCTGTTTTTT. Encoded protein: CASSGGTAGELFF. The full variable domain, completed using reference TRBV9 and TRBJ2-2, is DSGVTQTPKHLITATGQRVTLRCSPRSGDLSVYWYQQSLDQGLQFLIQYYNGEERAKGNILERFSAQQFPDLHSELNLSSLELGDSALYFCASSGGTAGELFFGEGSRLTVL.

The chain employs TRBV5-6 and TRBJ1-2; 7 bases align to TRBD1. V gave up 7 bases and J gave up 1 base; unmatched junction bases: 1. CDR3 length: 12 amino acids. Per the germline V gene, CDR1 is SGHDT and CDR2 is YYEEEE. CDR3 nucleotide sequence: TGTGCCAGCTCAGGGGGTAACTATGGCTACACCTTC. Translated, it gives CASSGGNYGYTF.

CDR3 DNA sequence: TGTGCCAGCAGTTACTCGGGCATCCTCAGGCATGGCTACACCTTC. Translated: CASSYSGILRHGYTF. The chain couples TRBV6-5 to TRBJ1-2; D remains ambiguous. The germline CDR1 and CDR2 sequences are MNHEY and SVGAGI. CDR3 length: 15 amino acids. Trimming cost V 0 bases and J 6 bases, with 14 bases left between them.

The rearrangement links TRBV6-1 to TRBJ2-3; 9 nucleotides match TRBD2. The junction had 5 bases not matched to a gene; V was cut back by 4 bases and J by 0 bases. The CDR3 length is 16 residues. The germline gives CDR1 MNHNS, CDR2 SASEGT. CDR3: CASSGLAGVSTDTQYF. The CDR3 nucleotides are TGTGCCAGCAGTGGATTAGCGGGGGTTAGCACAGATACGCAGTATTTT.

This clone was observed a few times. The chain is built from TRBV19 and TRBJ1-1, with a weak D call TRBD1 (5 bases). Germline V gene sequence: CDR1 LNHDA, CDR2 SQIVND (reference sequence). CDR3 length: 13 residues. V was cut by 4 bases and J by 4 bases, with 10 bases left in between. CDR3 region: CASSSRRGTEAFF. DNA of the CDR3: TGTGCCAGTAGTAGTAGAAGGGGCACTGAAGCTTTCTTT.

The chain is built from TRBV7-3 and TRBJ2-1, with 8 nucleotides matching TRBD2. This CDR3 is 16 amino acids long. Trimming removed 4 bases from V and 2 bases from J; junction bases left unmatched: 7. Germline V gene data show CDR1 as SGHTA and CDR2 as FQGTGA. The CDR3: CASSSRSGGPYNEQFF. The CDR3 nucleotides read TGTGCCAGCAGCTCCCGGAGCGGGGGCCCCTACAATGAGCAGTTCTTC. The whole variable domain, remainder taken from reference TRBV7-3 and TRBJ2-1, is GAGVSQTPSNKVTEKGKYVELRCDPISGHTALYWYRQSLGQGPEFLIYFQGTGAADDSGLPNDRFFAVRPEGSVSTLKIQRTERGDSAVYLCASSSRSGGPYNEQFFGPGTRLTVL.

The chain recombines TRBV4-1 with TRBJ2-7; D call uncertain. V lost 4 bases and J lost 1, with 17 bases in between. The CDR3 contains 16 residues. Germline CDR1 reads MGHRA; CDR2 reads YSYEKL. The CDR3 protein is CASSLSKTLESYEQYF. In DNA, the CDR3 is TGCGCCAGCAGCCTCAGTAAGACTCTCGAATCCTACGAGCAGTACTTC.

V gene TRBV11-3 combines with J gene TRBJ2-5; a possible D gene is TRBD2 (5 bases). V lost 3 bases, J lost 3 bases, and 11 bases lay in between. Germline V gives CDR1 SGHNT, CDR2 YENEEA. CDR3 length: 14 residues. The CDR3 region has the DNA TGTGCCAGCAGCTTCAGCGGTGGAGAAGAGACCCAGTACTTC. It specifies CASSFSGGEETQYF.

The V gene is TRBV14, the J gene TRBJ1-5; no clear D. The V gene's germline CDR1 is SGHDN and CDR2 FVKESK. The CDR3 loop spans 13 amino acids. Trimming pared 2 bases from V and 4 bases from J, leaving 6 bases between. The CDR3 DNA is TGTGCCAGCAGCCAAAGCGCTAATCAGCCCCAGCATTTT. It translates to CASSQSANQPQHF.

This chain uses TRBV5-1 with TRBJ2-5; 10 nucleotides align to TRBD2. With 0 bases clipped from V and 4 bases from J, the junction kept 9 bases outside the gene matches. Germline V lookup: CDR1 SGHRS, CDR2 YFSETQ. The CDR3 totals 17 residues. The CDR3 DNA sequence: TGCGCCAGCAGCTTGGTCCTAGCGGGGGACCTCGGAGAGACCCAGTACTTC. Translation: CASSLVLAGDLGETQYF. The entire variable domain, with the rest obtained from reference TRBV5-1 and TRBJ2-5, is as follows: KAGVTQTPRYLIKTRGQQVTLSCSPISGHRSVSWYQQTPGQGLQFLFEYFSETQRNKGNFPGRFSGRQFSNSRSEMNVSTLELGDSALYLCASSLVLAGDLGETQYFGPGTRLLVL.

The genes are TRBV5-1 and TRBJ2-1; a weak D match, TRBD2 (6 bases). This CDR3 comprises 15 residues. V was pared by 0 bases and J by 4 bases, with 11 bases between. Germline V lookup: CDR1 SGHRS, CDR2 YFSETQ. DNA for the CDR3: TGCGCCAGCAGCTTGGCAGGGACTGAATACAATGAGCAGTTCTTC. Amino acids: CASSLAGTEYNEQFF.

The CDR3 nucleotides are TGTGCCATCAGTGAGTCGTCGGGATTAGCTGAAGCTTTCTTT. Translation gives CAISESSGLAEAFF. This chain connects TRBV10-3 to TRBJ1-1; D is unclear. The V end was cut by 0 bases, the J end by 6 bases, with 11 bases between. The germline V gene has CDR1 ENHRY and CDR2 SYGVKD. The CDR3 spans 14 residues.

The chain couples TRBV6-5 to TRBJ2-7, with D maybe TRBD2 (5 bases). The CDR3 runs 15 residues. Germline V CDR1 and CDR2: MNHEY, SVGAGI. The V end lost 0 bases, the J end lost 12 bases, and 21 bases lay between the germline ends. The CDR3 sequence: CASSYSGVARGEWYF. The DNA of the CDR3 is TGTGCCAGCAGTTACTCGGGTGTCGCCCGGGGTGAGTGGTACTTC.

In its sample, this clone was seen a few times. The V and J genes are TRBV5-1 and TRBJ2-7, with D possibly matching TRBD1 (6 bases). The CDR3 runs 17 residues. CDR1 and CDR2 from the germline V gene are SGHRS and YFSETQ. V was cut by 4 bases and J by 3 bases, with 23 bases left in between. Here the CDR3 DNA reads TGCGCCAGCAGCCCCCTCGGTAGGCAGGGGTATAACTACGAGCAGTACTTC. The encoded protein is CASSPLGRQGYNYEQYF. The full variable domain, with the rest looked up from reference TRBV5-1 and TRBJ2-7, is KAGVTQTPRYLIKTRGQQVTLSCSPISGHRSVSWYQQTPGQGLQFLFEYFSETQRNKGNFPGRFSGRQFSNSRSEMNVSTLELGDSALYLCASSPLGRQGYNYEQYFGPGTRLTVT.

This chain joins TRBV27 and TRBJ1-5, with 7 bases fitting TRBD1. J lost 2 bases, V lost 5 bases, and 6 bases had no gene match. Per the germline V gene, CDR1 is MNHEY and CDR2 is SMNVEV (reference sequence). CDR3 length: 15 residues. The chain's CDR3 is CASSPRGRGNQPQHF. CDR3 in DNA: TGTGCCAGCAGTCCGAGGGGGCGCGGCAATCAGCCCCAGCATTTT.

V and J are TRBV23-1 and TRBJ2-1, with 8 positions matching TRBD1. TRBV23-1 qualifies as an ORF whose function is uncertain. CDR3 size: 14 residues. The V gene end was trimmed by 10 bases and the J gene end by 4 bases; junction bases not matched to a gene: 9. The CDR3 protein is CAKAQGDRYNEQFF. The DNA for the CDR3 is TGCGCCAAAGCACAGGGGGACCGGTACAATGAGCAGTTCTTC.

The genes are TRBV18 and TRBJ2-7, with TRBD2 as a possible D gene (5 bases). The germline V gene encodes CDR1 KGHSH and CDR2 LQKENI. V was shortened by 9 bases and J by 5 bases, with 29 bases between the two germline ends. This CDR3 has 17 residues. CDR3 nucleotides: TGTGCCAGGCCAAACCTGGATGCCAGGCCCGGAGGTGACGAGCAGTACTTC. It is translated as CARPNLDARPGGDEQYF.